Sequencing of this T cell receptor (beta chain) was carried out in a study of response to subunit inactivated influenza vaccine. Study-level points and caveats: Authors proposed each seasonal influenza vaccination draws in few new T cells.

J gave up 2 bases and V 0 bases, and 3 bases lay outside the gene matches. This CDR3 spans 16 amino acids. Germline V gene data show CDR1 as SGHTA and CDR2 as FQGNSA. TCRdb recomputed calls from the RT-PCR reads with MiXCR, one row per CDR3 protein. The sample has 650,000 to 800,000 distinct CDR3 sequences; about 15% are singletons. This clonotype was counted a few times. The antigen is unknown. The chain employs TRBV7-2 and TRBJ1-3; TRBD1 aligns across 8 bases. This TCR came from a man aged 50 to 60 who received an inactivated influenza vaccine. Source: PBMCs from blood, taken less than 15 days before vaccination. The CDR3: CASSLAAGGTGNTIYF. DNA for the CDR3: TGTGCCAGCAGCTTAGCGGCAGGGGGCACTGGAAACACCATATATTTT.